These T cell receptor beta chains were read from a single sample in a study of blood T cell repertoires in COVID-19. The protocol was immunoSEQ multiplex PCR, while the TCRdb copy is restricted to in-frame clones and leaves out a portion. Of 37,000 or so clones in the sample, roughly 89% are singletons; the top ten hold under 8%. What was sequenced was peripheral blood. These receptors were obtained from a human donor in a cohort sampled during active COVID-19. Both conserved end residues are part of each CDR3. D genes are given only for firm matches. A clone size is listed for some rows: how often the clone was seen (once, few, many), or a class if it is expanded.

TRBJ1-2 | . | TRBV10-3 | . | CAISGGQNLNYGYTF | TGTGCCATCAGTGGAGGACAGAACCTTAACTATGGCTACACCTTC
TRBJ2-5 | TRBD2 | TRBV2 | . | CASRGEGETQYF | TGTGCCAGCCGGGGGGAAGGAGAGACCCAGTACTTC
TRBJ1-5 | . | TRBV7-2 | few | CASTEAGGGQPQHF | TGTGCCAGTACCGAGGCCGGGGGAGGTCAGCCCCAGCATTTT
TRBJ1-1 | TRBD1 | TRBV6-5 | . | CASSYSGTENTEAFF | TGTGCCAGCAGTTACTCCGGGACAGAGAACACTGAAGCTTTCTTT
TRBJ2-7 | . | TRBV10-2 | . | CASSKQVVGSYEQYF | TGCGCCAGCAGTAAACAGGTGGTCGGCTCCTACGAGCAGTACTTC
TRBJ1-6 | TRBD1 | TRBV19 | . | CASSIGTGNNSPLHF | TGTGCCAGTAGTATAGGGACAGGAAATAATTCACCCCTCCACTTT
TRBJ1-1 | TRBD1 | TRBV10-3 | . | CALGTGTTEAFF | TGTGCCTTGGGGACAGGGACCACTGAAGCTTTCTTT
TRBJ2-7 | TRBD1 | TRBV7-2 | . | CASSWDSSYEQYF | TGTGCCAGCAGTTGGGACAGTTCCTACGAGCAGTACTTC
TRBJ2-5 | TRBD2 | TRBV7-6 | . | CASSLASGGTETQYF | TGTGCCAGCAGCTTAGCTAGCGGGGGGACAGAGACCCAGTACTTC
TRBJ1-6 | TRBD1 | TRBV6-5 | . | CASSPGGQTLHF | TGTGCCAGCAGTCCCGGGGGACAGACCCTCCACTTT
TRBJ2-1 | TRBD1 | TRBV30 | once | CAWSPGQGFYNEQFF | TGTGCCTGGAGTCCGGGACAGGGGTTTTACAATGAGCAGTTCTTC
TRBJ2-1 | TRBD2 | TRBV19 | . | CASSSGGRAANEQFF | TGTGCCAGTAGTTCCGGCGGGAGGGCCGCCAATGAGCAGTTCTTC
TRBJ1-6 | . | TRBV6-1 | . | CASSEAGQRRPLHF | TGTGCCAGCAGTGAAGCCGGACAGCGGAGACCCCTCCACTTT
TRBJ1-6 | TRBD1 | TRBV11-3 | . | CASSAGTGDNSPLHF | TGTGCCAGCAGCGCCGGGACAGGGGATAATTCACCCCTCCACTTT
TRBJ2-5 | . | TRBV10-2 | . | CASSESNPGGLQETQYF | TGCGCCAGCAGTGAGTCGAACCCAGGTGGGCTACAAGAGACCCAGTACTTC
TRBJ2-7 | . | TRBV20-1 | . | CSAPWQYEQYF | TGCAGTGCTCCCTGGCAGTACGAGCAGTACTTC
TRBJ2-5 | TRBD1 | TRBV5-1 | . | CASSWTGDQETQYF | TGCGCCAGCAGTTGGACAGGGGATCAAGAGACCCAGTACTTC
TRBJ2-1 | TRBD1 | TRBV27 | . | CASTPTGTFSYNEQFF | TGTGCCAGCACCCCGACAGGGACCTTCTCCTACAATGAGCAGTTCTTC
TRBJ2-7 | . | TRBV27 | . | CASSLIRGAYEQYF | TGTGCCAGCAGTTTAATCCGAGGAGCCTACGAGCAGTACTTC
TRBJ2-7 | . | TRBV27 | . | CASSPSRGLGTYEQYF | TGTGCCAGCAGTCCCTCGCGGGGGCTGGGCACCTACGAGCAGTACTTC
TRBJ1-2 | TRBD1 | TRBV29-1 | once | CSVGTGEGYGYTF | TGCAGCGTGGGGACAGGGGAAGGCTATGGCTACACCTTC
TRBJ2-2 | TRBD1 | TRBV7-9 | . | CASSSDRGDGELFF | TGTGCCAGCAGCTCGGACAGGGGAGACGGGGAGCTGTTTTTT
TRBJ1-1 | . | TRBV7-9 | . | CASSLALGNTEAFF | TGTGCCAGCAGCTTAGCGCTCGGGAACACTGAAGCTTTCTTT
TRBJ1-2 | TRBD1 | TRBV19 | . | CASTPLWTGGVGYTF | TGTGCCAGTACCCCTCTTTGGACAGGAGGGGTTGGCTACACCTTC
TRBJ2-2 | TRBD2 | TRBV10-1 | . | CASSGGTSNTGELFF | TGCGCCAGCAGTGGAGGGACTAGCAACACCGGGGAGCTGTTTTTT
TRBJ2-7 | TRBD1 | TRBV9 | . | CASSVTGGIYEQYF | TGTGCCAGCAGCGTGACAGGGGGGATCTACGAGCAGTACTTC
TRBJ1-5 | . | TRBV3-1/TRBV3-2 | . | CASSQAGASNQPQHF | TGTGCCAGCAGCCAAGCGGGTGCGTCGAATCAGCCCCAGCATTTT
TRBJ1-1 | . | TRBV9 | . | CASSVVAGGLTEAFF | TGTGCCAGCAGCGTAGTGGCGGGGGGGTTAACTGAAGCTTTCTTT
TRBJ1-2 | . | TRBV5-6 | . | CASSFGKRLRNYGYTF | TGTGCCAGCAGCTTCGGAAAAAGACTGCGGAACTATGGCTACACCTTC
TRBJ1-5 | . | TRBV19 | . | CASSSGASRAQPQHF | TGTGCCAGTAGTTCTGGGGCGAGCAGGGCACAGCCCCAGCATTTT
TRBJ2-1 | TRBD2 | TRBV19 | . | CASKGTSGSTYNEQFF | TGTGCCAGTAAGGGGACTAGCGGGAGCACCTACAATGAGCAGTTCTTC
TRBJ2-4 | . | TRBV2 | . | CASSRNIQYF | TGTGCCAGCAGTCGAAACATTCAGTACTTC
TRBJ2-7 | . | TRBV29-1 | . | CSVDMGGQEQYF | TGCAGCGTTGACATGGGGGGTCAAGAGCAGTACTTC
TRBJ2-7 | . | TRBV2 | few | CASREGTYEQYF | TGTGCCAGCCGCGAGGGAACCTACGAGCAGTACTTC
TRBJ1-6 | . | TRBV5-1 | . | CASSMGAGQNSPLHF | TGCGCCAGCAGCATGGGGGCAGGCCAGAATTCACCCCTCCACTTT
TRBJ1-1 | TRBD1 | TRBV7-9 | once | CASSPGTATFF | TGTGCCAGCAGCCCAGGGACAGCAACTTTCTTT
TRBJ2-7 | . | TRBV11-2 | . | CASSPLPHIGGGSYEQYF | TGTGCCAGCAGCCCATTGCCCCATATCGGGGGAGGTTCCTACGAGCAGTACTTC
TRBJ1-6 | . | TRBV7-9 | few | CASTQGWNSPLHF | TGTGCCAGCACCCAGGGGTGGAATTCACCCCTCCACTTT